The entry below describes one TCR beta chain. There are a few counts of this clonotype. Its binding antigen is unknown. No per-base quality is available; no much larger clone lies one base away. The CDR3 covers 16 residues, taking in both the cysteine and the phenylalanine. CDR3 DNA is the only sequence kept; it has 48 bases, read in frame from the first base. A distance of 12 bases separates the germline ends of V and J, which lose 1 base and 3 bases respectively. These data originate in a study of T cells in Graves' hyperthyroidism and ophthalmopathy (dated by TCRdb to about 2019). Study-wide context: Peripheral blood samples were taken at the time of initial diagnosis, prior to any treatment. Once sampling was done, hyperthyroidism patients were given methimazole at a starting dose of 30 mg daily, whereas ophthalmopathy patients were given high-dose intravenous methylprednisolone. To identify TCR V-J signatures that set the groups apart, the researchers used a discovery cohort of about a hundred patients, made up of under 45 with Graves' ophthalmopathy and some 55 with stable Graves' hyperthyroidism. The study also compared thyroid tissue and blood T-cell repertoires from 5 to 7 Graves' hyperthyroidism patients. The 100 or so discovery patients were randomly split 7:3 into training and test sets. Prospective prediction of ophthalmopathy was tested in an independent validation cohort of some 19 hyperthyroidism patients and some 17 patients who later progressed to ophthalmopathy. The paper reports TCR Vbeta CDR3 sequencing of roughly 140 peripheral blood samples: approximately 43 ophthalmopathy, 75 to 80 hyperthyroidism and approximately 17 progressor patients. What the authors observed across the whole study: In validation, the model predicted progression to ophthalmopathy with just under 71% sensitivity and about 73% specificity, a median of 6.5 months before onset. No statistical method was used to fix the sample size in advance, and group allocation was not hidden from the investigators. Most expanded thyroid clonotypes (frequency above 0.001) were also detected in blood, suggesting blood repertoires may reflect thyroid immune responses. A 13 V-J signature model separated ophthalmopathy from stable hyperthyroidism, with roughly 88% sensitivity and roughly 84% specificity in cross-validation and 80%/75% in testing.

A patient counted as having stable Graves' hyperthyroidism if no progression to ophthalmopathy occurred over 18 months of follow-up. The hyperthyroidism patients were between 18 and 65 years old and newly diagnosed, with a disease duration of less than 2 months. Patients with uncontrolled infections, other autoimmune diseases, pregnancy or lactation were excluded. Diagnoses relied on clinical symptoms, serum thyroxine and TRAb, thyroid ultrasound and orbital computed tomography. PBMCs were separated from 7.5 to 10 ml of fresh peripheral blood using Ficoll-Paque density gradient centrifugation. Total RNA was extracted using Trizol reagent, and RNA quality was assessed on an Agilent 2100 Bioanalyzer. Amplification of TCR beta CDR3 regions was carried out from RNA transcripts. The TCR CDR3 was subjected to a first round of RT-PCR using the HTBI primer set and the Qiagen OneStep RT-PCR kit. The libraries were constructed in a second round of multiplex PCR and then size-selected and purified. The libraries were sequenced on an Illumina HiSeq2000 using paired-end 100 bp reads. Regarding the original processing steps: Raw data were processed with SOAPnuke, discarding reads with adapters, uncalled bases, mean Phred below 15, or no exact constant-primer or identifier match. COPE v1.2.5 was used to merge high-quality paired reads, and clonotypes were defined as unique nucleotide sequences. MiTCR v1.1 was used to align clonotypes to the IMGT TRBV, TRBD and TRBJ reference segments. Analysis was restricted to V-J combinations with a frequency above 0.0001, which covered 99% to 99.2% of repertoires. The TCS score was defined as F50 (clonal expansion) divided by E x V (chaos), with BLOSUM62-based TCRdist calculated between CDR3 peptides within each V-J. Welch's t-statistics and random forest reduced 500 to 650 V-J features to fewer than 15, which were used in a naive Bayes classifier (R e1071). The raw public data were reprocessed by TCRdb itself: fastp quality trimming at Q25, MiXCR clonotype calling, in-frame beta chains only. Rows are unified per CDR3 protein, each entry keeping the most common DNA and genes. TCRdb, not the original authors, processed these V and J calls. The sample has approximately 200,000 distinct CDR3 sequences on record, about a sixth of them singletons. Clones ranked in the top ten supply around 43% of the sample.

This receptor was taken from a man aged 40-49 years with Graves' hyperthyroidism. The rearranged chain carries TRBV12-3 or TRBV12-4 and TRBJ1-4; the D region possibly corresponds to TRBD1 (6 bases align). Sequenced input: blood. CDR3 sequence: CASSLDGGASNEKLFF. Read as DNA, the sequence is TGTGCCAGCAGTTTAGACGGGGGCGCGTCTAATGAAAAACTGTTTTTT.